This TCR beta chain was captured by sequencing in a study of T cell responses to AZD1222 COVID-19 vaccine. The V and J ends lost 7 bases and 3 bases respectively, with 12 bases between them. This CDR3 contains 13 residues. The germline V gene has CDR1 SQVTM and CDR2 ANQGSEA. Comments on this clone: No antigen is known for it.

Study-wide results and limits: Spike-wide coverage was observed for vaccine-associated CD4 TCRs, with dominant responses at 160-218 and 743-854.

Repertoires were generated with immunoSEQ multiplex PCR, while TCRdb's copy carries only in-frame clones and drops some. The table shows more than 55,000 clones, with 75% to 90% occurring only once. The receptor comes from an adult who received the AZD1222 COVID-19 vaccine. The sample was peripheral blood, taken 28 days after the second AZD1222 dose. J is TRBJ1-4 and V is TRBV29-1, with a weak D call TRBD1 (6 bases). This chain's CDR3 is CSAGGGPNEKLFF. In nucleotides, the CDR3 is TGCAGCGCCGGTGGGGGGCCTAATGAAAAACTGTTTTTT.